This TCR beta chain was sequenced for a study of cytomegalovirus exposure and HLA in healthy donors. With 6 bases clipped from V and 4 bases from J, the junction kept 1 base outside the gene matches. The CDR3 length is 13 residues. In germline, CDR1 is SGHRS, CDR2 YFSETQ. PCR used 60 Vbeta primers and 13 Jbeta primers. Repertoires were generated with immunoSEQ multiplex PCR, while TCRdb's copy carries only in-frame clones and drops some. This sample yields 150,000 to 200,000 clones, of which 80% to 90% are seen a single time; roughly 1.9% belongs to the top ten. As concerns this clone: No antigen is known for it.

General observations from the study: Later findings reportedly placed an Asian-associated ancestry cluster below the roughly 660-donor mean for N-insertions.

Healthy donors of bone marrow made up the group. The sequence was obtained from a woman aged 18-29 years in good health and CMV-seronegative. The sequenced sample consisted of PBMCs. This chain joins TRBV5-1 and TRBJ2-1, with 10 nucleotides matching TRBD2. CDR3 sequence: CASKLAGYNEQFF. In nucleotides, the CDR3 is TGCGCCAGCAAACTAGCGGGGTACAATGAGCAGTTCTTC.